Listed below are T cell receptor beta chains from one sample, sequenced in a study of early T cells in non-severe SARS-CoV-2 infection. TCRdb redid the calling of the 5' RACE reads with MiXCR, one entry per CDR3 protein. The table has more than 45,000 distinct CDR3 sequences, roughly 5.9% seen once. Sequenced sample: whole blood. The receptors shown here come from an adult who was a healthcare worker with PCR-confirmed SARS-CoV-2 infection or an uninfected control (not recorded which). Each CDR3 is given with its conserved first and last residue. The order of the fields is V gene, clone size, D gene, J gene, CDR3 DNA, CDR3 protein. D genes are given only for firm matches. Clone size is shown for a subset of rows, as once, few, many or a class of expanded clone.

TRBV7-9	many	-	TRBJ1-1	TGTGCCAGCAGCACTCACAGGGTCCTCAACACTGAAGCTTTCTTT	CASSTHRVLNTEAFF
TRBV21-1	few	-	TRBJ2-7	TGTGCCAGCAGCAAATTCTACGAGCAGTACTTC	CASSKFYEQYF
TRBV10-3	many	TRBD2	TRBJ2-3	TGTGCCATCAGTGCGGGACTAGCGGGAACGAATACGCAGTATTTT	CAISAGLAGTNTQYF
TRBV11-2	many	-	TRBJ1-2	TGTGCCAGCAGCTTCGACTCCCAGGGGATTGGCTACACCTTC	CASSFDSQGIGYTF
TRBV30	many	-	TRBJ1-3	TGTGCCTGGAGTGTAACCGTGGGCTCTGGAAACACCATATATTTT	CAWSVTVGSGNTIYF
TRBV4-1	-	-	TRBJ1-2	TGCGCCAGCAGTTCCATTGGTCTATACACCTTC	CASSSIGLYTF
TRBV3-1	few	-	TRBJ2-5	TGTGCCAGCAGCCAGAGGACACAGCAAGAGACCCAGTACTTC	CASSQRTQQETQYF
TRBV5-1	-	-	TRBJ1-1	TGCGCCAGCAGCTGGCTAGGAGAAAGTGAAGCTTTCTTT	CASSWLGESEAFF
TRBV18	many	-	TRBJ1-1	TGTGCCAGCTCACCAGCAGGGACGTTGGTAGCTTTCTTT	CASSPAGTLVAFF
TRBV12-5	many	TRBD1	TRBJ2-7	TGTGCTAGTGGTTCCCCGGACAGGTCCCACGAGCAGTACTTC	CASGSPDRSHEQYF
TRBV20-1	-	TRBD1	TRBJ2-7	TGCAGTGCCAGGATGGGGGACAGGGGTTACAACGAGCAGTACTTC	CSARMGDRGYNEQYF
TRBV5-4	few	-	TRBJ1-4	TGTGCAGCGGGGGGACCGGGGGCTTCGAATGAAAAACTGTTTTTT	CAAGGPGASNEKLFF
TRBV20-1	many	-	TRBJ1-2	TGCAGTGCTCCGGTGCGCGGCTACACCTTC	CSAPVRGYTF
TRBV7-2	many	TRBD1	TRBJ1-5	TGTGCCAGCAGCCCGGGGACAGTCGGCACTCAGCCCCAGCATTTT	CASSPGTVGTQPQHF
TRBV25-1	few	-	TRBJ2-7	TGTGCCACCGCCCAAGGACCGCTCTACGAGCAGTACTTC	CATAQGPLYEQYF
TRBV18	many	-	TRBJ2-1	TGTGCCAGCCGACCGGGGGCGAGAAATGAGCAGTTCTTC	CASRPGARNEQFF
TRBV3-1	medium-sized	TRBD2	TRBJ2-3	TGTGCCAGCAGCCCTAGCGGGGGGCCCACAGATACGCAGTATTTT	CASSPSGGPTDTQYF
TRBV5-1	few	TRBD2	TRBJ2-5	TGCGCCAGCAGCTTTCCGGGAGGGGAGACCCAGTACTTC	CASSFPGGETQYF